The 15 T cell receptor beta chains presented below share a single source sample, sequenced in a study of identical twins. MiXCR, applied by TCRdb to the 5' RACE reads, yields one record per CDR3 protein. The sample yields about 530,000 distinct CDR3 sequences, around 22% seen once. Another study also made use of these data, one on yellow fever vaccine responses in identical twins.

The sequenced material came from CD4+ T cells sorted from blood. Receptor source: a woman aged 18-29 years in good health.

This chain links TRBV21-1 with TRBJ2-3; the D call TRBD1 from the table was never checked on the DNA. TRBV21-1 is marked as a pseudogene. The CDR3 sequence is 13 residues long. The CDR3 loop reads CAIRTGVPDTQYF. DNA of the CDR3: TGTGCCATCAGGACAGGGGTCCCAGATACGCAGTATTTT.

The CDR3 is CASSLVLDGQYF. CDR3 in DNA: TGTGCCAGCAGCTTAGTTTTAGACGGACAGTATTTT. The V gene is TRBV11-2, the J gene TRBJ1-3; D possibly corresponds to TRBD1 (6 bases). The V end was cut by 1 base, the J end by 16 bases, with 14 bases between. The length of the CDR3 is 12 residues. CDR1 and CDR2 from the germline V gene are SGHAT and FQNNGV.

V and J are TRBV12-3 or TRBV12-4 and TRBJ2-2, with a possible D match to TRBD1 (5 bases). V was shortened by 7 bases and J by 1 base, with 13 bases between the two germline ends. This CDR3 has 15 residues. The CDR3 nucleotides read TGTGCCAGCACCCTTGACAGTCGGAACACCGGGGAGCTGTTTTTT. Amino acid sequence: CASTLDSRNTGELFF.

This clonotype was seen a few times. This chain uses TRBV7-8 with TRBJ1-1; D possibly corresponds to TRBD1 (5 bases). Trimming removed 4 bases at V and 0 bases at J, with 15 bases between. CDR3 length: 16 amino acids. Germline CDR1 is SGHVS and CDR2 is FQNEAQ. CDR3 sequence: CASSSSYGTMNTEAFF. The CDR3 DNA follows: TGTGCCAGCAGCTCCTCTTACGGGACGATGAACACTGAAGCTTTCTTT.

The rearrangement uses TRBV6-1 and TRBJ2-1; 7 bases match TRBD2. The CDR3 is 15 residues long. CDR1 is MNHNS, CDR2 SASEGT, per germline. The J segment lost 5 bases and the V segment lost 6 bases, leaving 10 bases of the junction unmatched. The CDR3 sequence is CASRAGTTTHNEQFF. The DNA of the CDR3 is TGTGCCAGCAGGGCCGGGACTACGACTCACAATGAGCAGTTCTTC.

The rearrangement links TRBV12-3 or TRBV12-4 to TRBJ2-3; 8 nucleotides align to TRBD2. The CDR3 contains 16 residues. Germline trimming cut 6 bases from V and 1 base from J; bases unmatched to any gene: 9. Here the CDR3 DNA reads TGTGCCAGCAGACGAGCGAGCGGGAGCGGCACAGATACGCAGTATTTT. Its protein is CASRRASGSGTDTQYF.

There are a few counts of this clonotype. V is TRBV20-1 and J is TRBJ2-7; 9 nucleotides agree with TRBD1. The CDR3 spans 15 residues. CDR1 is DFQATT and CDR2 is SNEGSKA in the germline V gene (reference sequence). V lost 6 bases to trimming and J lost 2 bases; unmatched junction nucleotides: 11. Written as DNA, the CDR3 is TGCAGTGCCCATACCCGGGACAGGGCCCCCTACGAGCAGTACTTC. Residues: CSAHTRDRAPYEQYF.

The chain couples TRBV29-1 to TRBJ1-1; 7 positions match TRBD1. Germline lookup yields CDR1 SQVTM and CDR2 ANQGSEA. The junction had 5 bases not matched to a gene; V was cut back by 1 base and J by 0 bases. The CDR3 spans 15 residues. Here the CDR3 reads CSVEVRDRLNTEAFF. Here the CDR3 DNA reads TGCAGCGTTGAAGTAAGGGACAGATTGAACACTGAAGCTTTCTTT.

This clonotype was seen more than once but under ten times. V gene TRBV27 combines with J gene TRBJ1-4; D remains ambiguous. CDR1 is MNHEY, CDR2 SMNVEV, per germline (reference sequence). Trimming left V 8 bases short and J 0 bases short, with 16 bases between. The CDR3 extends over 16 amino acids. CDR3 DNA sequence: TGTGCCAGCGCCCGGATCCCCGTTTCAACTAATGAAAAACTGTTTTTT. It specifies CASARIPVSTNEKLFF.

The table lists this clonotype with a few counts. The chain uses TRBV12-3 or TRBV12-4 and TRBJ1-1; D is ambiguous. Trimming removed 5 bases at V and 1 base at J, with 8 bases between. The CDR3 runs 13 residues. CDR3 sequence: CASSGSGNTEAFF. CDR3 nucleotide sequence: TGTGCCAGCAGTGGGTCGGGGAACACTGAAGCTTTCTTT.

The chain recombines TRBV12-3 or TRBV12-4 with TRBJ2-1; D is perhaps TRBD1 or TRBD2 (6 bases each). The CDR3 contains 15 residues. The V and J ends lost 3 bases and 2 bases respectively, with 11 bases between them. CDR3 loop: CASSFRGPTYNEQFF. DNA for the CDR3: TGTGCCAGCAGTTTCCGGGGGCCGACCTACAATGAGCAGTTCTTC.

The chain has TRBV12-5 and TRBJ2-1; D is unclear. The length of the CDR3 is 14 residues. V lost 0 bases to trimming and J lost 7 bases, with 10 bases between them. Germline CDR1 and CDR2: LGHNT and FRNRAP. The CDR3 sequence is CASGLVLDANEQFF. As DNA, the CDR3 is TGTGCTAGTGGTTTGGTACTTGACGCGAATGAGCAGTTCTTC.

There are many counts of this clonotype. This CDR3 is CASSSTTEAFF. In DNA, the CDR3 is TGTGCCAGCAGCTCAACAACTGAAGCTTTCTTT. V usage is TRBV12-3 or TRBV12-4 and J usage is TRBJ1-1; D remains ambiguous. The CDR3 is 11 amino acids. V was trimmed by 6 bases and J by 5 bases, leaving 7 bases between them.

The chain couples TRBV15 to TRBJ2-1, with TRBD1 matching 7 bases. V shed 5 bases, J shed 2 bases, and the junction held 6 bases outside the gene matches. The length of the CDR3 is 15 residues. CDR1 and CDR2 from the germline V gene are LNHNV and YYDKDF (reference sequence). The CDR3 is CATSLNRGTYNEQFF. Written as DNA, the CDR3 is TGTGCCACCAGCTTAAACAGGGGTACCTACAATGAGCAGTTCTTC.

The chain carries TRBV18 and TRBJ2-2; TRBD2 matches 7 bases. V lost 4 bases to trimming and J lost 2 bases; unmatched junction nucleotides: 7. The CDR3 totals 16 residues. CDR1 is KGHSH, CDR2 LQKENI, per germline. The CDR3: CASSRNGGSNTGELFF. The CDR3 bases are TGTGCCAGCTCACGGAACGGCGGGAGCAACACCGGGGAGCTGTTTTTT.